This T cell receptor (beta chain) was identified in a study of identical twins. Germline CDR1 DFQATT, CDR2 SNEGSKA (reference sequence). The CDR3 runs to 16 residues. About this clonotype itself: The target antigen is unknown.

The cDNA had a unique molecular identifier and a template-switch universal primer site. TCRdb called the 5' RACE reads again in MiXCR, with one record for every CDR3 protein. Altogether around 1.7 million distinct CDR3 sequences are present, more than 30% being singletons, with the ten largest covering about 0.3%. Study-level findings and limits: There was an excess of low generation probability in the out-of-frame alpha sequences that twins shared. Cord blood's abundant beta clonotypes had fewer insertions, unlike memory repertoires.

Healthy Caucasian individuals made up all the donors. The chain carries TRBV20-1 and TRBJ2-4; 14 positions match TRBD2. The DNA end is a closer match to TRBJ2-7, so the J assignment may be wrong. The receptor was isolated from a newborn girl in good health. Specimen: cord blood. The CDR3 loop reads CSATPGLAGAPSEQYF. CDR3 nucleotide sequence: TGCAGTGCTACCCCGGGACTAGCGGGAGCCCCATCCGAGCAGTACTTC.